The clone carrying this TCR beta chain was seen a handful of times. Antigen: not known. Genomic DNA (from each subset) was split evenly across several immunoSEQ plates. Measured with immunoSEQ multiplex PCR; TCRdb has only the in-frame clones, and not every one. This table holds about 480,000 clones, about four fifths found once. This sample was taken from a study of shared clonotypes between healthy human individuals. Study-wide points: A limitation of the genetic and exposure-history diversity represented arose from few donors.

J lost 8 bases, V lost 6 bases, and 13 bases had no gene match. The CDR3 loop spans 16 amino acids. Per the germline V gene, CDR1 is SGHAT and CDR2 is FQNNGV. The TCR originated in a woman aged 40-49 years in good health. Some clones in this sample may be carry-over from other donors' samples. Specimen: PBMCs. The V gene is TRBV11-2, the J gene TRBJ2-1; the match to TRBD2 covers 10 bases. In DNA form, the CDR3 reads TGTGCCAGCAGTGTGCTAGCGGGAGCCCCGGGCGATGAGCAGTTCTTC. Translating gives CASSVLAGAPGDEQFF.